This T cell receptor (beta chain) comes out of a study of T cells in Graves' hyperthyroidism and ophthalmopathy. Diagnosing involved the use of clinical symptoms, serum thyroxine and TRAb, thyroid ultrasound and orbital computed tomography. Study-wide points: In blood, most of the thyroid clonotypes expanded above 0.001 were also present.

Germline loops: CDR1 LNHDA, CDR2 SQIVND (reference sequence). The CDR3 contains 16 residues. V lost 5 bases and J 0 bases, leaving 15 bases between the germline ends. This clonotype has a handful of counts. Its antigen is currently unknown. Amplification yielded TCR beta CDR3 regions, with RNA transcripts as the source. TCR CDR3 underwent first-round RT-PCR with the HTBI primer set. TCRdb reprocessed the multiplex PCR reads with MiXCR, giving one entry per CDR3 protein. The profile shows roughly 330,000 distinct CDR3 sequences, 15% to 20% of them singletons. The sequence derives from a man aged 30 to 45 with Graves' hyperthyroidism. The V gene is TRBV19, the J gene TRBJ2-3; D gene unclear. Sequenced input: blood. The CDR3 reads CASSPVGSRSTDTQYF. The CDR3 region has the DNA TGTGCCAGTAGTCCTGTCGGAAGCAGGAGCACAGATACGCAGTATTTT. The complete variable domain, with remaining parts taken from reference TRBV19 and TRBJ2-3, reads DGGITQSPKYLFRKEGQNVTLSCEQNLNHDAMYWYRQDPGQGLRLIYYSQIVNDFQKGDIAEGYSVSREKKESFPLTVTSAQKNPTAFYLCASSPVGSRSTDTQYFGPGTRLTVL.